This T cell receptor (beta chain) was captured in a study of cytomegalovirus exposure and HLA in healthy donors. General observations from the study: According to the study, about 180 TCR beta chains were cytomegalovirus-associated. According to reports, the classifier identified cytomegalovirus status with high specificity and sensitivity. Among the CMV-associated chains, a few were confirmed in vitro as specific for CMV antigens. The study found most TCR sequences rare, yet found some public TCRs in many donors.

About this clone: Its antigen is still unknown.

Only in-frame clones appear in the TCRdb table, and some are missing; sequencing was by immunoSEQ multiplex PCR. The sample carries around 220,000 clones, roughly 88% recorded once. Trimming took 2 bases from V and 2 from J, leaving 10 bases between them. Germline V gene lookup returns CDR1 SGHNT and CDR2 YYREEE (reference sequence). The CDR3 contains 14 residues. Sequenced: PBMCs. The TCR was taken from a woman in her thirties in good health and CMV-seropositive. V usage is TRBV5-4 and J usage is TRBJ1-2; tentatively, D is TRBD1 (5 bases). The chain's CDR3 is CASSLNQGNYGYTF. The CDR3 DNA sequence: TGTGCCAGCAGCTTAAACCAGGGCAACTATGGCTACACCTTC.